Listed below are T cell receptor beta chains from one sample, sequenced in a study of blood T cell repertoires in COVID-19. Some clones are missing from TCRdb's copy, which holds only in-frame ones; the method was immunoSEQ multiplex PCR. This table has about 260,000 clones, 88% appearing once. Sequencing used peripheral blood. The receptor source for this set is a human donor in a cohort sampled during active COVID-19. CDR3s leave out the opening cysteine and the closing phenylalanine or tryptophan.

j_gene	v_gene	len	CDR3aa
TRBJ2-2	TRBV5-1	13	ASSVDRGYAGELF
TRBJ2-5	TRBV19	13	ASSFAGTGGETQY
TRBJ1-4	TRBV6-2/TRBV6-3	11	ASSRGANEKLF
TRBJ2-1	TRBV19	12	ASTLISGDNEQF
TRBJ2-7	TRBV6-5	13	ASSYSTGDFYEQY
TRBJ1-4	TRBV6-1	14	ASSESFSGANEKLF
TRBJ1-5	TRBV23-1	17	ASSSDLYWTVYSNQPQH
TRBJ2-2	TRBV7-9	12	ASGMTGDTGELF
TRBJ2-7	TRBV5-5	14	ASSLVGQGIQYEQY
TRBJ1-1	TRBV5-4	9	ASSQGRMAF
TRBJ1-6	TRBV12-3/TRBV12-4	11	ASVGGLGSPLH
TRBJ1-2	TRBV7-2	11	ASSQGLRYGYT
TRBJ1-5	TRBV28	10	ASVSTGSTQH
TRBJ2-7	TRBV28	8	ASRSYEQY
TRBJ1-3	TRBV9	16	ASSVGSGQGISGNTIY
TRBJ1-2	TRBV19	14	ASSIARDRVGFGYT
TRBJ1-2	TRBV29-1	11	SVEGSEAYGYT
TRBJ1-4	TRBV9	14	ASSVAPAATNEKLF
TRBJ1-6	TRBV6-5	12	ASSYGGFNSPLH
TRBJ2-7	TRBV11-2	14	ASSLIMGARAYEQY